Below are 22 T cell receptor beta chains sequenced from a single sample in a study of cytomegalovirus exposure and HLA in healthy donors listed by TCRdb under 2017. The method behind the library was the immunoSEQ multiplex PCR assay. The multiplex PCR relied on a mix of 60 forward primers for TCR Vbeta segments and 13 reverse primers for TCR Jbeta segments. TCRdb took this table from immuneACCESS and kept in-frame rearrangements with V and J called. Such tables lack part of the clones; where checked against another copy, unresolved V genes explain under half of the gap, and the rest is unexplained. The table for this sample lists roughly 120,000 clones; roughly 80% of them were counted only once. The top ten hold 8.5% to 10% of the sample. Sequenced material: PBMCs. The receptors were sampled from a female donor in good health and CMV-seropositive.

This rearrangement joins TRBV10-3 to TRBJ1-5, with a possible D match to TRBD1 (6 bases). The CDR3 extends over 18 amino acids. CDR1 is ENHRY and CDR2 is SYGVKD in the germline V gene. V was shortened by 0 bases and J by 4 bases, with 19 bases between the two germline ends. This CDR3 reads CAISESGGAGGYNQPQHF. CDR3 bases: TGTGCCATCAGTGAGTCAGGTGGTGCGGGGGGCTATAATCAGCCCCAGCATTTT.

V usage is TRBV6-5 and J usage is TRBJ1-5, with D maybe TRBD1 (5 bases). Germline CDR1 MNHEY, CDR2 SVGAGI. The CDR3 extends over 13 amino acids. Trimming took off 6 bases at V and 0 bases at J, with 6 bases between the two ends. This CDR3 reads CASRQDSNQPQHF. The DNA of the CDR3 is TGTGCCAGCAGACAGGATAGCAATCAGCCCCAGCATTTT.

This clone was detected a few times. The V and J genes are TRBV27 and TRBJ1-2, with no clear D. Germline CDR1 and CDR2: MNHEY and SMNVEV (reference sequence). V was pared by 0 bases and J by 4 bases, with 9 bases between. The CDR3 covers 14 residues. CDR3 DNA: TGTGCCAGCAGTTTATCGGGCAGAATCTATGGCTACACCTTC. This translates into CASSLSGRIYGYTF.

This clone was found a few times. The V gene is TRBV6-6, the J gene TRBJ1-1; 8 bases are shared with TRBD1. The V segment lost 6 bases and the J segment 7 bases; nucleotides outside the gene matches: 4. The CDR3 has 12 residues. Germline lookup yields CDR1 MNHNY and CDR2 SVGAGI (reference sequence). As DNA, the CDR3 is TGTGCCAGCAGCTATGACAGGGGTGAAGCTTTCTTT. Encoded protein: CASSYDRGEAFF.

In its sample, this clone was seen a few times. This sequence joins TRBV11-2 and TRBJ2-3; a possible D gene is TRBD2 (6 bases). Trimming removed 1 base at V and 4 bases at J, with 12 bases between. The CDR3 runs 15 residues. Germline-derived CDR1 and CDR2 are SGHAT and FQNNGV. The CDR3 loop is CASSLVSGEADTQYF. The DNA of the CDR3 is TGTGCCAGCAGCTTAGTATCGGGGGAGGCAGATACGCAGTATTTT.

This chain uses TRBV28 with TRBJ1-5; 7 nucleotides align to TRBD1. V trimming: 6 bases; J trimming: 9 bases; junction bases outside the gene matches: 8. CDR1 and CDR2 from the germline V gene are MDHEN and SYDVKM. The CDR3 is 13 amino acids. CDR3 sequence: CASSSTGVWPQHF. CDR3 bases: TGTGCCAGCAGCTCTACAGGGGTCTGGCCCCAGCATTTT. Together with reference TRBV28 and TRBJ1-5, the CDR3 gives the full variable domain: DVKVTQSSRYLVKRTGEKVFLECVQDMDHENMFWYRQDPGLGLRLIYFSYDVKMKEKGDIPEGYSVSREKKERFSLILESASTNQTSMYLCASSSTGVWPQHFGDGTRLSIL.

This chain links TRBV7-3 with TRBJ2-1, with a tentative D call TRBD1 (5 bases). CDR3 length: 15 amino acids. CDR1 and CDR2 from the germline V gene are SGHTA and FQGTGA. The V gene lost 5 bases and the J gene lost 7 bases, with 18 bases spanning the gap. Here the CDR3 reads CASSHPDGHGNEQFF. The CDR3, as DNA: TGTGCCAGCAGCCATCCGGACGGACATGGGAATGAGCAGTTCTTC.

The chain uses TRBV19 and TRBJ1-2; 7 nucleotides align to TRBD1. J lost 8 bases, V lost 6 bases, and 9 bases had no gene match. This CDR3 region has 13 residues. Per germline, CDR1 LNHDA and CDR2 SQIVND (reference sequence). In DNA form, the CDR3 reads TGTGCCAGTAGCCTGGACAGGCGGTACGGCTACACCTTC. The encoded protein is CASSLDRRYGYTF.

The chain uses TRBV18 and TRBJ2-7; D uncertain. The CDR3 has 15 amino acids. V shed 3 bases and J shed 3 bases, with 15 bases lying between them. In germline, CDR1 is KGHSH, CDR2 LQKENI. The CDR3 region is CASSPLTGLGYEQYF. The CDR3 region has the DNA TGTGCCAGCTCACCGCTGACCGGGTTGGGCTACGAGCAGTACTTC.

The rearrangement uses TRBV27 and TRBJ1-2, with D possibly matching TRBD1 (5 bases). This CDR3 region has 13 residues. Looked up from germline, CDR1 is MNHEY and CDR2 is SMNVEV (reference sequence). Trimming took off 3 bases at V and 4 bases at J, with 9 bases between the two ends. The CDR3 here is CASSFDSAYGYTF. In nucleotides, the CDR3 is TGTGCCAGCAGTTTCGACAGCGCCTATGGCTACACCTTC.

The chain is built from TRBV18 and TRBJ2-6; possibly TRBD2 for D (6 bases). Trimming shortened V by 2 bases and J by 1 base, and 12 bases separated the two germline ends. CDR1 is KGHSH, CDR2 LQKENI, per germline. The CDR3 has 17 residues. The chain's CDR3 is CASSPRRVGSGANVLTF. The CDR3, as DNA: TGTGCCAGCTCACCAAGGAGGGTAGGATCTGGGGCCAACGTCCTGACTTTC. Using reference TRBV18 and TRBJ2-6 for the parts outside the CDR3, the full variable domain is NAGVMQNPRHLVRRRGQEARLRCSPMKGHSHVYWYRQLPEEGLKFMVYLQKENIIDESGMPKERFSAEFPKEGPSILRIQQVVRGDSAAYFCASSPRRVGSGANVLTFGAGSRLTVL.

This chain connects TRBV11-2 to TRBJ2-7; 7 positions match TRBD1. The junction had 11 bases not matched to a gene; V was cut back by 5 bases and J by 7 bases. The CDR3 runs 14 residues. Germline CDR1 SGHAT, CDR2 FQNNGV. CDR3 region: CASSLTGQSREQYF. CDR3 nucleotides: TGTGCCAGCAGCCTGACAGGGCAGTCGAGGGAGCAGTACTTC.

This chain uses TRBV21-1 with TRBJ2-7; no DNA check was done on the table's D call, TRBD1. TRBV21-1 is deemed a pseudogene. The CDR3 runs 15 residues. In DNA, the CDR3 is TGTGCCAGCAGCATTACCGGGACAGGTAACTACGAGCAGTACTTC. Protein product: CASSITGTGNYEQYF.

The chain carries TRBV2 and TRBJ2-6; 9 bases map to TRBD1. Germline CDR1 SNHLY, CDR2 FYNNEI. The CDR3 sequence is 16 residues long. The J segment lost 0 bases and the V segment lost 5 bases, leaving 2 bases of the junction unmatched. CDR3 residues: CASSTGGLSGANVLTF. The CDR3 DNA is TGTGCCAGCAGTACAGGGGGCCTCTCTGGGGCCAACGTCCTGACTTTC. The full variable domain, with the rest looked up from reference TRBV2 and TRBJ2-6, is EPEVTQTPSHQVTQMGQEVILRCVPISNHLYFYWYRQILGQKVEFLVSFYNNEISEKSEIFDDQFSVERPDGSNFTLKIRSTKLEDSAMYFCASSTGGLSGANVLTFGAGSRLTVL.

The genes are TRBV5-8 and TRBJ2-7, with a possible D match to TRBD1 (6 bases). CDR1 is SGHTS and CDR2 is YDEGEE in the germline V gene. This CDR3 spans 14 amino acids. V was cut by 4 bases and J by 7 bases, with 18 bases left in between. CDR3 region: CASSNGQPKGEQYF. CDR3 sequence (DNA): TGTGCCAGCAGCAATGGACAGCCGAAGGGGGAGCAGTACTTC.

This chain joins TRBV28 and TRBJ1-5; 8 nucleotides match TRBD1. Germline CDR1 MDHEN, CDR2 SYDVKM. The CDR3 runs to 14 residues. Unmatched junction bases numbered 8, after V lost 6 bases and J lost 7 bases. In nucleotides, the CDR3 is TGTGCCAGCAGAAAGGACAGGGTAGGGCAGCCCCAGCATTTT. Translated, it gives CASRKDRVGQPQHF.

This chain connects TRBV11-2 to TRBJ2-1; TRBD1 agrees at 7 bases. CDR1 SGHAT and CDR2 FQNNGV come from the germline V gene. V dropped 5 bases and J dropped 2; count of bases not matched to a gene: 9. The CDR3 length is 16 residues. This CDR3 is CASSGAGQATYNEQFF. The CDR3 DNA reads TGTGCCAGCAGCGGAGCCGGACAGGCGACCTACAATGAGCAGTTCTTC.

V gene TRBV5-1 combines with J gene TRBJ1-1; a weak D match, TRBD1 (5 bases). The CDR3 extends over 13 amino acids. Germline V gene sequence: CDR1 SGHRS, CDR2 YFSETQ. Trimming stripped 5 bases from V and 4 bases from J, with 12 bases between. CDR3 sequence: CASRGGHVTEAFF. The CDR3 nucleotides are TGCGCCAGCAGGGGAGGACACGTCACTGAAGCTTTCTTT.

On this clone itself: A junction boundary mismatches the germline segment, possibly from a read error. This chain uses TRBV7-9 with TRBJ1-2, with TRBD1 identical over 9 bases. Per the germline V gene, CDR1 is SEHNR and CDR2 is FQNEAQ (reference sequence). CDR3 length equals 14 residues. The CDR3 nucleotides are TGTTCCAGCAGCTCTCGGGACAGGGAGTATGGCTACACCTTC. Amino acids: CSSSSRDREYGYTF. Looking up the rest from reference TRBV7-9 and TRBJ1-2 gives the full variable domain: DTGVSQNPRHKITKRGQNVTFRCDPISEHNRLYWYRQTLGQGPEFLTYFQNEAQLEKSRLLSDRFSAERPKGSFSTLEIQRTEQGDSAMYLCSSSSRDREYGYTFGSGTRLTVV.

As concerns this clone: Additional DNA sequences in this sample encode the identical CDR3. This chain joins TRBV2 and TRBJ1-3, with D hard to call. Trimming took 4 bases from V and 4 from J, leaving 11 bases between them. The CDR3 runs to 14 residues. Germline CDR1 is SNHLY and CDR2 is FYNNEI. CDR3 in amino acids: CASSGVESGNTIYF. CDR3 DNA: TGTGCCAGCAGTGGGGTGGAGTCCGGAAACACCATATATTTT.

The chain uses TRBV5-1 and TRBJ2-1; 15 bases fit TRBD2. The length of the CDR3 is 16 residues. V lost 4 bases, J lost 8 bases, and 7 bases stayed unmatched. Germline CDR1 reads SGHRS; CDR2 reads YFSETQ. CDR3 protein: CASSLGLAGGFDEQFF. In DNA form, the CDR3 reads TGCGCCAGCAGCCTCGGACTAGCGGGGGGGTTTGATGAGCAGTTCTTC. Full variable domain (remainder filled in from reference TRBV5-1 and TRBJ2-1): KAGVTQTPRYLIKTRGQQVTLSCSPISGHRSVSWYQQTPGQGLQFLFEYFSETQRNKGNFPGRFSGRQFSNSRSEMNVSTLELGDSALYLCASSLGLAGGFDEQFFGPGTRLTVL.

The genes are TRBV2 and TRBJ2-7; 8 nucleotides match TRBD1. The CDR3 is 13 residues long. V shed 10 bases and J 3 bases; nucleotides not matched to a gene: 8. Germline CDR1 reads SNHLY; CDR2 reads FYNNEI. The CDR3 bases are TGTGCCAACAGACAGGGGCTTTTCTACGAGCAGTACTTC. This translates into CANRQGLFYEQYF.